The clone carrying this T cell receptor beta chain appeared a few times. No antigen is known for it. A junction end diverges from the germline sequence, so it may reflect a read error. This entry comes from a study of radiation and T cells in renal cell carcinoma. Regarding the study as a whole: Without pretreatment biopsies, baseline tumor clonotype presence was undetermined.

As to time point: baseline pretreatment blood. Treatment reported: 15 Gy SBRT to primary tumor, nephrectomy 4 weeks later. The table came from immunoSEQ multiplex PCR; TCRdb's copy has only in-frame clones and leaves some out. The table records 130,000 to 150,000 clones, around nine tenths of them present only once. The CDR3 consists of 13 residues. CDR1 and CDR2 from the germline V gene are SSHAT and FNYEAQ (reference sequence). The chain is built from TRBV7-7 and TRBJ1-1; no firm D call. This receptor was taken from a woman aged 45 to 65 with renal cell carcinoma. Sequenced material: blood, taken from a patient whose treatment included radiotherapy and nephrectomy. The CDR3 sequence is CASSPVFATEAFF. CDR3 in DNA: TGTGCTAGCAGCCCGGTATTCGCGACTGAAGCTTTCTTT. Complete variable domain (other parts from reference TRBV7-7 and TRBJ1-1): GAGVSQSPRYKVTKRGQDVTLRCDPISSHATLYWYQQALGQGPEFLTYFNYEAQPDKSGLPSDRFSAERPEGSISTLTIQRTEQRDSAMYRCASSPVFATEAFFGQGTRLTVV.